The 2 T cell receptor beta chains in this list originate from one sample, sequenced in a study of blood T cell repertoires in COVID-19. TCRdb's table, derived via immunoSEQ multiplex PCR, lists solely in-frame clones and lacks some. The data hold under 300,000 clones, with 70% to 90% observed a single time. Source material: peripheral blood. The source is a woman in her forties who had recovered from COVID-19.

The chain combines TRBV9 with TRBJ1-5, with 8 bases lining up with TRBD1. The CDR3 consists of 18 residues. Trimming cost V 4 bases and J 0 bases; bases outside gene matches: 12. Germline V gene sequence: CDR1 SGDLS, CDR2 YYNGEE. The CDR3 protein is CASSLRTGPRTSNQPQHF. The DNA of the CDR3 is TGTGCCAGCAGCCTCAGGACAGGGCCCCGGACTAGCAATCAGCCCCAGCATTTT. The full variable domain, with the rest looked up from reference TRBV9 and TRBJ1-5, is DSGVTQTPKHLITATGQRVTLRCSPRSGDLSVYWYQQSLDQGLQFLIQYYNGEERAKGNILERFSAQQFPDLHSELNLSSLELGDSALYFCASSLRTGPRTSNQPQHFGDGTRLSIL.

V and J are TRBV6-5 and TRBJ2-7, with 7 bases fitting TRBD2. J was trimmed by 2 bases and V by 3 bases; bases with no gene match: 7. CDR3 size: 15 residues. Germline V gene data show CDR1 as MNHEY and CDR2 as SVGAGI. CDR3 residues: CASSYSRAGAYEQYF. The CDR3 DNA sequence: TGTGCCAGCAGTTATTCCCGGGCGGGGGCCTACGAGCAGTACTTC.